Reported below is one T cell receptor beta chain. Its antigen remains unidentified. No much larger clone is present one base from it, and per-base qualities are unavailable. This sample stems from a study of blood T cell repertoires in COVID-19 (dated by TCRdb to between 2020 and 2021). Turning to the overall study: Samples from collaborators originated in the United States, Italy and Spain and spanned both the acute and convalescent phases of COVID-19. The prospective study material was composed of cDNA or gDNA derived from T cells, B-cell-depleted T cells, or PBMCs. Subjects who had been exposed to COVID-19, were actively infected with it, or had recovered from it provided the deeply sampled blood TCRbeta repertoires that made up the dataset. The repertoires were released in a freely available public database meant as a resource for research on the immune response to SARS-CoV-2. The samples were drawn from two sources: the first 160 participants of the ongoing ImmuneRACE study, and 1,254 subjects contributed by 6 global collaborators. The sample metadata nearly always contained a de-identified subject ID, COVID-19 status, age in years and sex. Where available, HLA class I and class II types were taken from metadata supplied by the sample provider and were not determined by assay-based typing.

Broad study findings and their caveats: Clinical and demographic metadata were provided uncurated, with the amount varying by source and participant.

In the prospective study, participants were roughly 18 to 95 years old, resided in about two dozen geographic areas of the United States, and were enrolled through a virtual design. In the prospective study, cohorts were assigned on the basis of participant-reported clinical history obtained from a screening survey and a study questionnaire. ImmuneRACE Cohort 3 recovered participants were defined by two consecutive negative NP/OP PCR tests, healthcare professional clearance, or symptom resolution. In the prospective study, whole blood, serum and a nasopharyngeal or oropharyngeal swab were collected from each participant by mobile phlebotomists. Participants in the prospective study had the option to provide additional blood draws and questionnaires over an approximately 2-month period. Blood samples from the prospective study were shipped frozen or at room temperature prior to DNA extraction. TCRbeta CDR3 regions were amplified from genomic DNA using the immunoSEQ Assay, a bias-controlled multiplex PCR. As for the original processing: The number of nucleated cells in each sample was estimated from the amplification of reference gene primers within the assay. Sequence reads were collapsed and filtered to measure the absolute abundance of every unique TCRbeta CDR3 rearrangement. For each sample, productive Simpson clonality was calculated as the square root of Simpson's diversity index over productive rearrangements. Entries here come from immuneACCESS through TCRdb and include only in-frame sequences with V and J called. Some clones fail to appear in such tables; in the studies checked, an unresolved V gene covers under half of the shortfall, and the cause of the remainder is unknown. V and J calls and clone size are copied from that table; D and trimming were computed from the DNA. The sample records under 250,000 clones, about 85% of which are singletons. The ten largest clones take up 10% to 13% of the sample.

In the germline V gene, CDR1 corresponds to MGHRA and CDR2 to YSYEKL. The CDR3 numbers 17 residues from cysteine through phenylalanine. Just CDR3 DNA is preserved here, 51 bases in frame from base 1. V is trimmed back by 4 bases and J by 0 bases, and the junction contains 10 bases that no gene match accounts for. Sequenced sample: PBMCs or T cells enriched from blood (not recorded which). This TCR was sampled from a man aged 30 to 39 who had recovered from COVID-19. The chain links TRBV4-1 with TRBJ2-3, with 7 junctional bases fitting TRBD1. The nucleotide sequence is given as TGCGCCAGCAGCCGAAACCGGGACAGTGCTAGCACAGATACGCAGTATTTT. This translates into CASSRNRDSASTDTQYF.